Below, 3 T cell receptor beta chains from the same sample are listed, as sequenced in a study of blood T cells in healthy people across ages (dated by TCRdb to between 2014 and 2016). The method was 5' RACE. A second PCR of roughly 7 to 11 cycles was performed with a sample-barcoded 5' primer and a J-beta primer mix. TCRdb took the public reads, trimmed them with fastp at Q25, ran MiXCR for clone calling and kept in-frame beta chains. Here each entry gathers all rows of one CDR3 protein and keeps the most common genes and DNA. Counted in this sample were over 1,500,000 distinct CDR3 sequences; approximately 40% of them appeared once. The ten top clones hold more than 20% of the sample. Sequencing was performed on blood. The receptors here all came from a human donor in good health.

This sequence joins TRBV20-1 and TRBJ1-1; D uncertain. The CDR3 runs to 14 residues. The V end lost 0 bases, the J end lost 11 bases, and 19 bases lay between the germline ends. The germline V gene has CDR1 DFQATT and CDR2 SNEGSKA (reference sequence). CDR3 amino acids: CSARDRAAGGPAFF. CDR3 nucleotides: TGCAGTGCTAGAGACCGCGCGGCTGGTGGTCCGGCTTTCTTT.

This clonotype was found many times. The chain recombines TRBV4-1 with TRBJ1-6; TRBD1 aligns across 8 bases. CDR1 and CDR2 from the germline V gene are MGHRA and YSYEKL. The V and J ends lost 4 bases and 8 bases, in that order; junction bases with no gene match: 7. This CDR3 region has 15 residues. This chain's CDR3 is CASSPTGAYHSPLHF. The DNA for the CDR3 is TGCGCCAGCAGCCCGACAGGGGCTTATCATTCACCCCTCCACTTT.

The V and J genes are TRBV12-3 or TRBV12-4 and TRBJ2-7; D is possibly TRBD2 (6 bases). V lost 6 bases and J lost 9, with 15 bases in between. This CDR3 spans 12 amino acids. The chain's CDR3 is CASSLREPRQYF. CDR3 coding DNA: TGTGCCAGCAGCCTTCGGGAGCCTCGGCAGTACTTC.